This T cell receptor beta chain originates from a study of T cells in Graves' hyperthyroidism and ophthalmopathy. A word on this clonotype: Its antigen is as yet unknown.

Stable hyperthyroidism: no ophthalmopathy progression over 18 months of follow-up. PBMCs were sourced from roughly 10 ml fresh peripheral blood. Study-level results: Blood also held most thyroid clonotypes expanded beyond 0.001.

Amplified TCR beta CDR3 regions came from RNA transcripts. HTBI primers were used for first-round RT-PCR of the TCR CDR3. TCRdb ran MiXCR on the multiplex PCR reads and lists one entry per CDR3 protein. This table has hundreds of thousands of distinct CDR3 sequences, around 40% appearing once. CDR3 length: 21 residues. Germline loops: CDR1 MNHEY, CDR2 SVGAGI. The V end lost 2 bases, the J end lost 0 bases, and 23 bases lay between the germline ends. Sequenced: blood. The receptor's source is a woman in her forties with Graves' hyperthyroidism. This rearrangement joins TRBV6-5 to TRBJ2-6; perhaps TRBD2 as D (6 bases). CDR3 amino acids: CASSYPQPEGSSSSGANVLTF. The CDR3 DNA reads as TGTGCCAGCAGTTACCCCCAACCGGAGGGTTCCTCTAGCTCTGGGGCCAACGTCCTGACTTTC.